The clone carrying this T cell receptor beta chain was recorded a few times. TCRdb keeps only in-frame clones here, not all; method: immunoSEQ multiplex PCR. The sample lists fewer than 650,000 clones; 76% were seen once. The data stem from a study of shared clonotypes between healthy human individuals. The CDR3 consists of 14 residues. V gave up 8 bases and J gave up 8 bases, with 18 bases separating them. The germline V gene encodes CDR1 MNHEY and CDR2 SMNVEV (reference sequence). This chain connects TRBV27 to TRBJ1-4; perhaps TRBD1 as D (5 bases). This TCR was sampled from a middle-aged woman in good health. Some clones in this sample may be carry-over from other donors' samples. Sequencing was carried out using PBMCs. The CDR3 loop is CASRKPGAAEKLFF. The CDR3 nucleotides are TGTGCCAGCCGCAAACCTGGGGCCGCGGAAAAACTGTTTTTT.